The present T cell receptor beta chain was sequenced within a study of T cell responses to AZD1222 COVID-19 vaccine (dated by TCRdb to the early 2020s). Some background on the complete study: TCR sequencing was performed for about 240 trial participants, of whom about 200 were given two doses of AZD1222 and some 26 were given two doses of MenACWY control vaccine. Enrollment into the trials was organized by age into subgroups of 18-55, 56-69 and 70-plus years, and those subgroups contained about 160, 30 and 59 TCR-sequenced participants, respectively.

What the authors observed across the whole study: After two AZD1222 doses, both the breadth and the depth of spike-specific TCRs were significantly higher than at day 0 and than in MenACWY recipients. CD4 TCRs associated with the vaccine covered the entire spike protein, and the dominant responses were in regions 160-218 and 743-854. Epitopes outside the regions mutated in the B.1.351 and B.1.1.7 variants were reportedly recognized by nearly half of the unique spike-specific TCRs. Only 5 to 7 AZD1222 recipients were SARS-CoV-2 seropositive at baseline, limiting conclusions about previously exposed vaccinees. Most participants were white British and females outnumbered males, and the authors suggested that clonal diversity may have been underestimated. In the small 56-69-year group, the increase in depth fell short of significance, most likely because of low power. Because no day 14 peak-response samples were available, repertoires were characterized only after the peak T cell response.

The junction shows trimming of 0 bases on V and 3 bases on J, plus 15 bases between the germline ends. Inclusive of the bounding cysteine and phenylalanine, the CDR3 is 16 residues long. Kept here is only the CDR3 DNA, which spans 48 bases and is read in frame from base 1. Via the germline V gene, CDR1 is MGHRA and CDR2 YSYEKL. Sample time point, as interpreted from the label and publication: baseline before first vaccination. Reading the label with the study, this specimen's treatment or condition is: meningococcal conjugate vaccine given as trial control. Vaccinee samples came from UK trials COV001 and COV002, including a single-blind randomized controlled phase 2/3 trial of AZD1222 (ChAdOx1 nCoV-19) in healthy adults. For TCRbeta chain sequencing, PBMC samples from trial participants were taken at day 0 and at day 28 after the second dose. The CDR3 regions of human TCRbeta chains were analyzed by immunosequencing. In the paper's pipeline: TCRs in the repertoires were compared against a reference library of SARS-CoV-2-specific TCRs that had been generated with the MIRA antigen-specificity platform. Breadth was defined as the fraction of unique TCRs that were SARS-CoV-2-associated, and depth was defined as the fraction of total T cells that were SARS-CoV-2-associated. Each spike-specific TCR was assigned to its reactive spike region and to a CD4 or CD8 class using the MIRA data. Log10-transformed breadth and depth values were compared by one-way ANOVA with Sidak's multiple comparisons tests. TCRdb carries this immuneACCESS record with in-frame sequences only. Its versions omit some clonotypes, under half of them owing to an unresolved V gene in the studies checked, with the rest unexplained. The DNA was the basis for D and trimming; V, J and clone size are from that table. The sample profile shows around 88,000 clones; just under 90% of them were found once. Clones ranked in the top ten supply approximately 3% of the sample.

On this clone itself: What antigen it recognizes has not been identified. Per-base qualities were not stored, and no clone one base away is much larger.

Recombination connected TRBV4-1 to TRBJ2-7; TRBD1 is a weak D gene call, 5 bases matching. The receptor was derived from an adult in good health. The input for sequencing was peripheral blood, taken on day 0 of MenACWY control vaccination. Read as DNA, the sequence is TGCGCCAGCAGCCAAGAGGTGGCAGGGCTATTCTACGAGCAGTACTTC. Translated, this is CASSQEVAGLFYEQYF.